The source of this T cell receptor (beta chain) is a study of T cell repertoires in cytomegalovirus infection. Turning to the study itself: The public TCR beta signatures pointed to both CMV infection and matching HLA type. Overall study findings and caveats: The response measured ex vivo was dominated by TCR beta clonotypes (HLA-C-restricted and CMV-specific). Cumulative frequency (of public TCR beta family members) identified carriers of CMV plus the relevant HLA.

This clonotype was counted many times. Its target is not known. TCRdb recomputed calls from the reads with MiXCR, one row per CDR3 protein. The table shows 700,000 to 850,000 distinct CDR3 sequences, with approximately 32% occurring only once. Specimen: cultured CD8+ T cells from PBMCs, collected from culture after CMV antigen stimulation. The TCR comes from a human donor in good health (CMV status not recorded). Some clones in this sample may be carry-over from other donors' samples.

The DNA of the CDR3 is TGTGCCAGCAGCTTAACCGGGGTTAATTCACCCCTCCACTTT. The encoded protein is CASSLTGVNSPLHF. The V call is TRBV7-6, the J call TRBJ1-6; D unclear. The CDR3 is 14 amino acids. Trimming removed 2 bases at V and 6 bases at J, with 8 bases between. Germline loops: CDR1 SGHVS, CDR2 FNYEAQ. The full variable domain, its missing parts supplied by reference TRBV7-6 and TRBJ1-6, is GAGVSQSPRYKVTKRGQDVALRCDPISGHVSLYWYRQALGQGPEFLTYFNYEAQQDKSGLPNDRFSAERPEGSISTLTIQRTEQRDSAMYRCASSLTGVNSPLHFGNGTRLTVT.